Presented here are 8 T cell receptor beta chains from one specimen sequenced in a study of blood T cell repertoires in COVID-19. Clones were sequenced by immunoSEQ multiplex PCR, and TCRdb holds only the in-frame ones, with some missing. The table records roughly 250,000 clones, approximately 83% of them present only once. Sequencing was carried out using PBMCs or T cells enriched from blood (not recorded which). Every receptor here comes from a woman aged 45-60 years who had recovered from COVID-19.

This clone was detected only once. The chain couples TRBV5-5 to TRBJ1-5, with 9 bases aligning to TRBD1. The CDR3 sequence is 18 residues long. V lost 0 bases, J lost 0 bases, and 7 bases stayed unmatched. Germline lookup yields CDR1 SGHKS and CDR2 YYEKEE (reference sequence). The CDR3 DNA follows: TGTGCCAGCAGCTTGGCGCGGACAGGGGTGGTTAGCAATCAGCCCCAGCATTTT. It encodes CASSLARTGVVSNQPQHF.

This chain uses TRBV7-9 with TRBJ1-6, with 12 bases matching TRBD1. The CDR3 loop spans 16 amino acids. Trimming cost V 5 bases and J 9 bases; bases outside gene matches: 8. Germline V gene data show CDR1 as SEHNR and CDR2 as FQNEAQ (reference sequence). The CDR3 region is CASSPWGQGAGSPLHF. The CDR3 DNA is TGTGCCAGCAGCCCCTGGGGACAGGGGGCGGGTTCACCCCTCCACTTT.

V gene TRBV28 combines with J gene TRBJ1-1, with 7 bases matching TRBD1. The CDR3 runs 15 residues. Germline CDR1 and CDR2: MDHEN and SYDVKM. Trimming cost V 6 bases and J 1 base; bases outside gene matches: 8. The CDR3 DNA sequence: TGTGCCAGCAGATCTCACAGGGGAGGGAACACTGAAGCTTTCTTT. It specifies CASRSHRGGNTEAFF.

The V gene is TRBV24-1, the J gene TRBJ2-1; TRBD1 agrees at 8 bases. The CDR3 sequence is 15 residues long. The V gene's germline CDR1 is KGHDR and CDR2 SFDVKD. V was clipped by 4 bases and J by 4 bases; unmatched bases: 5. CDR3 bases: TGTGCCACCAGTGACCCCGGACAGGGTTACAATGAGCAGTTCTTC. Translating it yields CATSDPGQGYNEQFF.

The chain uses TRBV21-1 and TRBJ2-7; the table's D call TRBD2 went unverified against the DNA. TRBV21-1 is labeled a pseudogene. The CDR3 spans 20 residues. The chain's CDR3 is CASSNKRLAGGQFESYEQYF. The DNA for the CDR3 is TGTGCCAGCAGCAATAAGAGACTAGCGGGAGGGCAATTTGAAAGCTACGAGCAGTACTTC.

The J gene is TRBJ2-3, the V gene TRBV4-1; D might be TRBD2 (6 bases). V lost 3 bases, J lost 6 bases, and 25 bases lay in between. This CDR3 spans 18 amino acids. The germline gives CDR1 MGHRA, CDR2 YSYEKL. This CDR3 is CASSQLPPGTNGGDTQYF. As DNA, the CDR3 is TGCGCCAGCAGCCAGCTTCCGCCTGGGACGAATGGGGGGGATACGCAGTATTTT.

This chain links TRBV7-9 with TRBJ1-3; the match to TRBD1 covers 7 bases. In germline, CDR1 is SEHNR, CDR2 FQNEAQ (reference sequence). J was trimmed by 2 bases and V by 5 bases; bases with no gene match: 12. The CDR3 covers 17 residues. CDR3: CASSHRQDTGAGNTIYF. The DNA for the CDR3 is TGTGCCAGCAGCCACCGACAGGATACAGGGGCTGGAAACACCATATATTTT.

The V call is TRBV4-1, the J call TRBJ2-1, with TRBD2 matching 8 bases. The CDR3 totals 16 residues. The germline V gene has CDR1 MGHRA and CDR2 YSYEKL. V trimming: 0 bases; J trimming: 2 bases; junction bases outside the gene matches: 3. The CDR3 loop reads CASSQDPGGAYNEQFF. The DNA of the CDR3 is TGCGCCAGCAGCCAAGATCCGGGAGGGGCCTACAATGAGCAGTTCTTC.